This T cell receptor (beta chain) was recorded in a study of blood T cell repertoires in COVID-19. The wider study: Acute and convalescent COVID-19 specimens originated in the United States, Italy and Spain.

Data came from immunoSEQ multiplex PCR; TCRdb stores just in-frame clones and leaves some out. The data show about 130,000 clones, 81% seen once. The CDR3 has 17 amino acids. The V gene's germline CDR1 is MGHRA and CDR2 YSYEKL. With V trimmed by 0 bases and J by 4 bases, 5 bases remained unmatched. Material: peripheral blood. This TCR derives from a young man with COVID-19, enrolled during active disease. The chain recombines TRBV4-1 with TRBJ2-1, with TRBD2 matching 11 bases. The CDR3 protein is CASSQDWTSGLYNEQFF. In DNA form, the CDR3 reads TGCGCCAGCAGCCAAGATTGGACTAGCGGGTTATACAATGAGCAGTTCTTC.